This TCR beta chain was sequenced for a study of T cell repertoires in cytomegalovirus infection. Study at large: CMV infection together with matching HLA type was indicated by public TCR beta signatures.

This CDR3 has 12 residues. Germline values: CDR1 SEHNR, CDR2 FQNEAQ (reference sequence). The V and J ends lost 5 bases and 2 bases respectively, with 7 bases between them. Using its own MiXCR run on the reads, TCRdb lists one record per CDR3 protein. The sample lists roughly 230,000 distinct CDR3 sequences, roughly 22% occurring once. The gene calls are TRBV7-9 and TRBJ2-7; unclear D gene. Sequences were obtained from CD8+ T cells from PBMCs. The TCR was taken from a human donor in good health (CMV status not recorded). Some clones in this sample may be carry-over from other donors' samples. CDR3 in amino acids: CASSESPYEQYF. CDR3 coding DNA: TGTGCCAGCAGCGAGAGCCCCTACGAGCAGTACTTC.